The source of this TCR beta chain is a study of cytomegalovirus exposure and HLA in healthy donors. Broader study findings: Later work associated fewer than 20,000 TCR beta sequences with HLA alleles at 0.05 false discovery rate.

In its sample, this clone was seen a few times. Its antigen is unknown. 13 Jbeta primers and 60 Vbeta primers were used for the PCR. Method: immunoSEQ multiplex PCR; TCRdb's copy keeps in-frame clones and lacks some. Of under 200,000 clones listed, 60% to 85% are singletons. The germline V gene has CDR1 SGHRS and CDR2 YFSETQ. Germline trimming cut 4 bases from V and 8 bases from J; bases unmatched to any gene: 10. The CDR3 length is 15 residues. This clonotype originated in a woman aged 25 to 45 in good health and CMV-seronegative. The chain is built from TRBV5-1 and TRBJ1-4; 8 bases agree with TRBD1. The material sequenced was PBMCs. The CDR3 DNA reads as TGCGCCAGCAGCCCCAGCGGGACAGGAGAGGAAAAACTGTTTTTT. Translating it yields CASSPSGTGEEKLFF.